The TCR beta chain described here comes from a study of blood T cell repertoires in COVID-19. Across the whole study: Material from acute and convalescent COVID-19 was sourced from the United States, Italy and Spain. From T cells, B-cell-depleted T cells, or PBMCs came the material, which was cDNA or gDNA.

Under the authors' procedure: Nucleated cell number was recorded as an estimate derived from reference gene primer amplification. Assay: immunoSEQ multiplex PCR; the TCRdb copy retains only in-frame clones and omits some. For V, J and clone size, that table is used; D and trimming come from the DNA. The table includes about 320,000 clones, roughly 90% detected once. V was pared by 0 bases and J by 3 bases, with 8 bases of the junction left unmatched. The CDR3 covers 16 residues. CDR1 is SGHRS, CDR2 YFSETQ, per germline. Sequenced material: peripheral blood. This chain links TRBV5-1 with TRBJ2-7; TRBD2 agrees at 8 bases. The source is a man younger than 35 who had recovered from COVID-19. CDR3 amino acids: CASSLASGSGSYEQYF. The DNA of the CDR3 is TGCGCCAGCAGCTTGGCCAGTGGGAGCGGGAGCTACGAGCAGTACTTC.